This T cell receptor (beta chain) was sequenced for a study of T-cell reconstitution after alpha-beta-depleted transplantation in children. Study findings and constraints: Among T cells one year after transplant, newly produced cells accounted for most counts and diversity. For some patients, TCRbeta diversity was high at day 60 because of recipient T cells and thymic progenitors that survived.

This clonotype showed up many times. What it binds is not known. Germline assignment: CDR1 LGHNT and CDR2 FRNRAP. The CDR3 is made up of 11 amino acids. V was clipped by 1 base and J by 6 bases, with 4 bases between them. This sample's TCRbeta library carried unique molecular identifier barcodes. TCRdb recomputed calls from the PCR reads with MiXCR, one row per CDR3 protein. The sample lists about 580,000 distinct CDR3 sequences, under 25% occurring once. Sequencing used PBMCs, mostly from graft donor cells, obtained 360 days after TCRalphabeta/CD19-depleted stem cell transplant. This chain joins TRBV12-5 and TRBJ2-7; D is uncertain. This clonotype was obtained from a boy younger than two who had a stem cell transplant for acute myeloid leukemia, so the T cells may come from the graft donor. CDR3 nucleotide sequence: TGTGCTAGTGGTTTGGAGGTCGAGCAGTACTTC. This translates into CASGLEVEQYF.